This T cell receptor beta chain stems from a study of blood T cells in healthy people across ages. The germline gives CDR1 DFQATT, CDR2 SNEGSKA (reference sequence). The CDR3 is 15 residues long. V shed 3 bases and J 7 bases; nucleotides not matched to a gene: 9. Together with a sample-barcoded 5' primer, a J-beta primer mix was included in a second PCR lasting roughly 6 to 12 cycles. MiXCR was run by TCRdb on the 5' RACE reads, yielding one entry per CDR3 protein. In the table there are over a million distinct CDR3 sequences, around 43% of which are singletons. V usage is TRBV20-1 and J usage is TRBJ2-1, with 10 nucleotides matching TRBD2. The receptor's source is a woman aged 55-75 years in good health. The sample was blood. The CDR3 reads CSARPSGSAGNEQFF. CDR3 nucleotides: TGCAGTGCTAGGCCTAGCGGGAGTGCGGGGAATGAGCAGTTCTTC.